This T cell receptor beta chain was captured in a study of CD8 T cells in Susac syndrome (dated by TCRdb to the late 2010s). Regarding the research as a whole: Whether CD8+ T cell activation and differentiation in Susac syndrome was antigen driven was tested using repertoire sequencing. The clonality of the CD8+ T cell repertoire was compared across approximately 11 healthy donors, some 14 Susac syndrome patients and 15 multiple sclerosis patients. Points the paper makes about the study in general: The TCR sequencing and HLA analysis was acknowledged to have included a relatively small number of individuals.

As to this clonotype: What this receptor recognizes is not known. Nothing much larger sits one base from this clone, and base qualities are not available.

Peripheral blood CD8+ and CD4+ T cells from healthy donors, Susac syndrome patients and multiple sclerosis patients were profiled by high-throughput TCR beta sequencing. Healthy donors were age- and sex-matched controls. CD8+ TEMRA cells were enriched by FACS, while bulk CD8+ and CD4+ T cells were purified by magnetic negative isolation. Blood was collected in EDTA tubes and processed within 24 hours, with PBMCs isolated through density gradient centrifugation. PBMCs intended for TCR sequencing were frozen in liquid nitrogen and were later thawed in a 37 degrees C water bath. The sorted or isolated CD4+, CD8+ and CD8+ TEMRA cells reached a purity of at least 90%. The V and J ends are trimmed by 6 bases and 0 bases, leaving 15 bases between them. As encoded in the germline V gene (reference sequence), CDR1 is DFQATT while CDR2 is SNEGSKA. The CDR3 numbers 15 residues from cysteine through phenylalanine. Only the CDR3 portion is preserved as DNA: 45 bases, with reading frame beginning at the first base.

RNA was extracted with the RNeasy kit and 0.5 to 1 ug was reverse transcribed using random hexamers. TCR beta CDR3 regions were amplified with the immunoSEQ multiplex PCR assay covering 54 Vbeta and 13 Jbeta segments. PCR amplification bias was corrected by using a synthetic template baseline for primer optimization and computational correction. The study's processing was this. Only productive sequences were kept, with reads annotated to V, D and J genes according to IMGT and analyzed in immunoSEQ Analyzer. To calculate clonality, Shannon entropy was normalized by log2 of the number of productive unique sequences and then subtracted from one. Public and private clones were assessed among the 100 most prevalent clones of each patient and control. Clones were defined as Susac-specific if absent from the healthy and MS cohorts, from approximately 1,100 published viral clones and from other ImmuneACCESS disease sequences. TCRdb reworked the public reads: Q25 trimming with fastp, MiXCR clone assembly, productive beta chains retained. Each entry merges the rows of one CDR3 protein and shows their most common DNA and genes. What appears here as the V and J calls and clone size reflects TCRdb's work, not the paper's. Recorded for this sample are approximately 100,000 distinct CDR3 sequences; about 90% of them occurred a single time. The leading ten clones occupy roughly 0.12% of the sample.

Material for sequencing was CD8+ T cells from PBMCs. The origin of this receptor is a human donor in good health. Rearrangement joined TRBV20-1 to TRBJ1-5; no D segment can be confidently identified. The CDR3 has the sequence CSARTGGNSNQPQHF. At the DNA level, the sequence is TGCAGTGCCAGAACCGGTGGGAATAGCAATCAGCCCCAGCATTTT.